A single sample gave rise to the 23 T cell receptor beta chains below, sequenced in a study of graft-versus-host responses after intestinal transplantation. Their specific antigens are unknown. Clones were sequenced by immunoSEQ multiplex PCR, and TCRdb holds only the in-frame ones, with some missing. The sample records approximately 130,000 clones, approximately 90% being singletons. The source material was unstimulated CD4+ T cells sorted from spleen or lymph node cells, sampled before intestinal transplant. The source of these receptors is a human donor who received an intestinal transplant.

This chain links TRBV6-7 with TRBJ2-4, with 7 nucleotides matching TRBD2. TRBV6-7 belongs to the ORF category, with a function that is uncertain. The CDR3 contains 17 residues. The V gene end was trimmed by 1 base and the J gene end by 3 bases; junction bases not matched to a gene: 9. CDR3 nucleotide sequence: TGTGCCAGCAGTTACTACGAAGCGGGATGGGACAAAAACATTCAGTACTTC. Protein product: CASSYYEAGWDKNIQYF.

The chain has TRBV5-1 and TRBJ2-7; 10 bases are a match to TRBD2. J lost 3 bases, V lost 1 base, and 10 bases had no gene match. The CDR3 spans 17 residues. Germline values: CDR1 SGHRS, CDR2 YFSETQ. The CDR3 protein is CASSLPSGGPFFYEQYF. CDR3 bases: TGCGCCAGCAGCTTGCCTAGCGGGGGCCCTTTCTTCTACGAGCAGTACTTC.

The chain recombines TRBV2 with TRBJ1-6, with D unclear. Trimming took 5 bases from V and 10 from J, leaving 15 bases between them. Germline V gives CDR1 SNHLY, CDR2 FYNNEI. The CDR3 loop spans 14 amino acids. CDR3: CASSLAVPLSPLHF. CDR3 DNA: TGTGCCAGCAGTTTGGCAGTCCCACTATCACCCCTCCACTTT.

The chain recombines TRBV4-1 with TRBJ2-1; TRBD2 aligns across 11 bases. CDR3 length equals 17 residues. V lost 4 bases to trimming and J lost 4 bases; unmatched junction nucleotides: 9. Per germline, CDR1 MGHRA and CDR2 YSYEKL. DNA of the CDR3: TGCGCCAGCAGCCTAACCTCGACTAGCGGGGTTTACAATGAGCAGTTCTTC. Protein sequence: CASSLTSTSGVYNEQFF.

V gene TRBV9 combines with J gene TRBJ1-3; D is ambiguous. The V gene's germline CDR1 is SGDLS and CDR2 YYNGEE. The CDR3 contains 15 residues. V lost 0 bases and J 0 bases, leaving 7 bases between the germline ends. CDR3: CASSVGDFSGNTIYF. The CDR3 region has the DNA TGTGCCAGCAGCGTAGGGGATTTCTCTGGAAACACCATATATTTT.

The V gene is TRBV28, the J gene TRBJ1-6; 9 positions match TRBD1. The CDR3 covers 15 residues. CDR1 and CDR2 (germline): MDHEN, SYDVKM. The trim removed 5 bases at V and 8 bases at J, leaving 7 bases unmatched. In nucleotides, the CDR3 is TGTGCCAGCAGTACCGGGACAGGGAGGTATTCACCCCTCCACTTT. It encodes CASSTGTGRYSPLHF.

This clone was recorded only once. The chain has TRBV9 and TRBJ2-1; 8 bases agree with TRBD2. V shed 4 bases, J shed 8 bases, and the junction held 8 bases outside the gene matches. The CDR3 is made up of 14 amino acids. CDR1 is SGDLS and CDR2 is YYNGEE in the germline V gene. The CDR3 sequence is CASSRRTGGDEQFF. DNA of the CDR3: TGTGCCAGCAGCCGGAGGACCGGGGGGGATGAGCAGTTCTTC.

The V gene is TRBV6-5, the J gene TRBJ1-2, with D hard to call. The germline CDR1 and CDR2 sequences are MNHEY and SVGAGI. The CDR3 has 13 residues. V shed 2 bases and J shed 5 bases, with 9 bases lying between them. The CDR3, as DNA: TGTGCCAGCAGTTACAGGGATGGGTATGGCTACACCTTC. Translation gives CASSYRDGYGYTF.

CDR3 DNA: TGTGCCATCAGTGCCAGCCCAGGGGACTATGGCTACACCTTC. This sequence encodes CAISASPGDYGYTF. The chain carries TRBV10-3 and TRBJ1-2; possibly TRBD1 for D (6 bases). Germline V gene lookup returns CDR1 ENHRY and CDR2 SYGVKD. The germline V and J ends were trimmed by 4 bases and 3 bases, with 12 bases remaining between them. This CDR3 comprises 14 residues.

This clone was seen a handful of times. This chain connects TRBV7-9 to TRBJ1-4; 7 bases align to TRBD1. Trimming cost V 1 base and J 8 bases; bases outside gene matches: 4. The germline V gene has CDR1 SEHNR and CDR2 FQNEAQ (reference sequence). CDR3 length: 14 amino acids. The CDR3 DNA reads TGTGCCAGCAGCTTAGGACAGGGAGCCGAAAAACTGTTTTTT. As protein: CASSLGQGAEKLFF.

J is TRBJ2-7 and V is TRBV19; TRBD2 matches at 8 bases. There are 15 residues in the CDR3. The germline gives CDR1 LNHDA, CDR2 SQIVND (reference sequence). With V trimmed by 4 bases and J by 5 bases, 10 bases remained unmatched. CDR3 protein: CASSTLRAGGDEQYF. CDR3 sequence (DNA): TGTGCCAGTAGTACCCTCAGGGCGGGGGGCGACGAGCAGTACTTC.

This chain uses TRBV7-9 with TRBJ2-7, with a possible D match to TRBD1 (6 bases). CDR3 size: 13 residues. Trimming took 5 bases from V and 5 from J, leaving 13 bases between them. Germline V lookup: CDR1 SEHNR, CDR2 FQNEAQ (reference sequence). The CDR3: CASSVQGFDEQYF. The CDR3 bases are TGTGCCAGCAGCGTACAGGGTTTTGACGAGCAGTACTTC. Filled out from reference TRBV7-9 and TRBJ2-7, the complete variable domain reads DTGVSQNPRHKITKRGQNVTFRCDPISEHNRLYWYRQTLGQGPEFLTYFQNEAQLEKSRLLSDRFSAERPKGSFSTLEIQRTEQGDSAMYLCASSVQGFDEQYFGPGTRLTVT.

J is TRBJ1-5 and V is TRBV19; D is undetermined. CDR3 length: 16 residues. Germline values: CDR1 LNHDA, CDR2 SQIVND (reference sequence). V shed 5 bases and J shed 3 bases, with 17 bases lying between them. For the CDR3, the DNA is TGTGCCAGTAGTTCCCGCCTTACAGCCATCAATCAGCCCCAGCATTTT. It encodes CASSSRLTAINQPQHF.

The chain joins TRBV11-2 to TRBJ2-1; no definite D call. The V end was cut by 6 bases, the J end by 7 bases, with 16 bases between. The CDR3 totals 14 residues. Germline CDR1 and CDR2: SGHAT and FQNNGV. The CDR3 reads CASSGVVGFNEQFF. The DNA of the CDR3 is TGTGCCAGCAGTGGAGTTGTGGGATTTAATGAGCAGTTCTTC.

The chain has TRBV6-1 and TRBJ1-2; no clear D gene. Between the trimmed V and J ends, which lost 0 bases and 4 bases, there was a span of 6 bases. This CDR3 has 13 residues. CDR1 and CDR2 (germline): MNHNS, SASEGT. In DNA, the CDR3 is TGTGCCAGCAGTGAAGCGGGGTCCTATGGCTACACCTTC. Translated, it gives CASSEAGSYGYTF.

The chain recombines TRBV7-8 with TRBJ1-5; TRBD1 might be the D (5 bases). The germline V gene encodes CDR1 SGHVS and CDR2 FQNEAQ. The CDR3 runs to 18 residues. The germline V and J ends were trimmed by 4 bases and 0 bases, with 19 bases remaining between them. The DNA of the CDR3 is TGTGCCAGCAGCTCGCACAGGACTGTCGACTATAGCAATCAGCCCCAGCATTTT. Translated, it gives CASSSHRTVDYSNQPQHF.

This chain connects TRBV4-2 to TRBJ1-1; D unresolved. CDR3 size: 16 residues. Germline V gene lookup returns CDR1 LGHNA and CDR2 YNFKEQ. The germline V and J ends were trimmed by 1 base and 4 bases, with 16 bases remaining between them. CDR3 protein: CASSQAVFAGGTEAFF. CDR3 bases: TGTGCCAGCAGCCAAGCCGTTTTTGCGGGAGGCACTGAAGCTTTCTTT.

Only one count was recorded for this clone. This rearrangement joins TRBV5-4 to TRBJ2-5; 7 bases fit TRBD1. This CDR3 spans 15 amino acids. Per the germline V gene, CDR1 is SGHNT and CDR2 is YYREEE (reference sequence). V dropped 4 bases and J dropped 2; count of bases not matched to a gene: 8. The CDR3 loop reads CASSTGVKRQETQYF. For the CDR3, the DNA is TGTGCCAGCAGCACAGGGGTAAAAAGACAAGAGACCCAGTACTTC.

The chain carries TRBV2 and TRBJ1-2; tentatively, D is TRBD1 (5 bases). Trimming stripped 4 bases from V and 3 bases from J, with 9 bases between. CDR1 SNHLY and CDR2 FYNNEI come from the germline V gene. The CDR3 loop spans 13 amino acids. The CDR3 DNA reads TGTGCCAGCAGTGTACAAGGGGACTATGGCTACACCTTC. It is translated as CASSVQGDYGYTF.

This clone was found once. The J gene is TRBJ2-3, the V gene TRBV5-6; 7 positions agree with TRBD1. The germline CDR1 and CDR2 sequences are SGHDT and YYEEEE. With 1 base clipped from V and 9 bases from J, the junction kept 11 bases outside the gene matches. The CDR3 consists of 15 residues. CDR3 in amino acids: CASSLRQGVWGTQYF. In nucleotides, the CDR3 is TGTGCCAGCAGCTTGAGACAGGGAGTGTGGGGGACGCAGTATTTT.

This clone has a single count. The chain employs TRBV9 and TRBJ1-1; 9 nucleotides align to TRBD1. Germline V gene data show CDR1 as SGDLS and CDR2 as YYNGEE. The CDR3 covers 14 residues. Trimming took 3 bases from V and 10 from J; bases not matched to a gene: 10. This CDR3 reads CASSEQGQGLAAFF. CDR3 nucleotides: TGTGCCAGCAGCGAGCAGGGACAGGGTTTAGCAGCTTTCTTT. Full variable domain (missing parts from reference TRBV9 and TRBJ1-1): DSGVTQTPKHLITATGQRVTLRCSPRSGDLSVYWYQQSLDQGLQFLIQYYNGEERAKGNILERFSAQQFPDLHSELNLSSLELGDSALYFCASSEQGQGLAAFFGQGTRLTVV.

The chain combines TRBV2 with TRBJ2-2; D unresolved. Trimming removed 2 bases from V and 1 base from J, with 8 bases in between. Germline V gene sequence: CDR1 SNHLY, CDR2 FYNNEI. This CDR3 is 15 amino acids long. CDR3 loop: CASSETGQNTGELFF. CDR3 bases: TGTGCCAGCAGTGAAACGGGCCAGAACACCGGGGAGCTGTTTTTT. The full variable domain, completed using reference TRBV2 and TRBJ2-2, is EPEVTQTPSHQVTQMGQEVILRCVPISNHLYFYWYRQILGQKVEFLVSFYNNEISEKSEIFDDQFSVERPDGSNFTLKIRSTKLEDSAMYFCASSETGQNTGELFFGEGSRLTVL.

CDR3 loop: CASGMAGAINEQYF. In DNA form, the CDR3 reads TGTGCCAGCGGTATGGCAGGGGCGATTAACGAGCAGTACTTC. The J gene is TRBJ2-7, the V gene TRBV6-5; D may be TRBD1 (6 bases). This CDR3 has 14 amino acids. V dropped 8 bases and J dropped 5 bases, with 19 bases sitting between them. Germline CDR1 reads MNHEY; CDR2 reads SVGAGI.